Only a few counts were recorded for the clone carrying this T cell receptor beta chain. V shed 4 bases, J shed 9 bases, and the junction held 9 bases outside the gene matches. Per germline, CDR1 SGHNT and CDR2 YYREEE (reference sequence). This CDR3 comprises 16 residues. The sample comes from a study of patients and donors after allogeneic stem cell transplantation. In TCRdb, the RT-PCR reads were re-called with MiXCR into one record per CDR3 protein. This table has more than 75,000 distinct CDR3 sequences, approximately 5% appearing once. The material sequenced was blood, either unsorted or a sorted T cell fraction (not recorded which). The source of this sequence is a human donor who was either an allogeneic HSCT recipient or a stem cell or donor lymphocyte infusion donor (not recorded which). It is not recorded whose cells these are; they may come from a transplant donor. The V gene is TRBV5-4, the J gene TRBJ1-6; 11 bases are a match to TRBD1. DNA for the CDR3: TGTGCCAGCAGCCCGGCCCCGGGACAGGGGGTTTCACCCCTCCACTTT. Encoded protein: CASSPAPGQGVSPLHF.